These 26 T cell receptor beta chains share one sample of origin, sequenced in a study of blood T cell repertoires in COVID-19. TCRdb's copy holds only in-frame clones and misses some; the assay was immunoSEQ multiplex PCR. The data contain a few hundred thousand clones, about nine tenths of them seen just once; the ten biggest clones take up just over 0.85%. Sequenced material: PBMCs or T cells enriched from blood (not recorded which). The receptor set was obtained from a woman in her thirties or forties who had been exposed to COVID-19.

The chain carries TRBV15 and TRBJ1-2; 10 nucleotides line up with TRBD1. CDR3 length: 15 residues. CDR1 and CDR2 (germline): LNHNV, YYDKDF (reference sequence). Trimming took 1 base from V and 8 from J; bases not matched to a gene: 7. In DNA form, the CDR3 reads TGTGCCACCAGCAGAGTCGACAGGGGGCCTAGAGGCTACACCTTC. Translated: CATSRVDRGPRGYTF. Drawing the rest from reference TRBV15 and TRBJ1-2, the complete variable domain is DAMVIQNPRYQVTQFGKPVTLSCSQTLNHNVMYWYQQKSSQAPKLLFHYYDKDFNNEADTPDNFQSRRPNTSFCFLDIRSPGLGDTAMYLCATSRVDRGPRGYTFGSGTRLTVV.

CDR3 coding DNA: TGTGCCAGCAGGTTGAGGTCAACTAATGAAAAACTGTTTTTT. It codes for CASRLRSTNEKLFF. This chain joins TRBV2 and TRBJ1-4; D is unclear. The CDR3 is 14 amino acids. V lost 6 bases to trimming and J lost 0 bases, with 8 bases between them. CDR1 is SNHLY, CDR2 FYNNEI, per germline.

Here the CDR3 DNA reads TGTGCCAGGGTCAGGGGGGCTAGACCCCTCCACTTT. This encodes CARVRGARPLHF. The chain recombines TRBV5-3 with TRBJ1-6, with 7 bases lining up with TRBD1. TRBV5-3 is designated an ORF whose function remains uncertain. J was trimmed by 12 bases and V by 8 bases; bases with no gene match: 8. This CDR3 has 12 residues.

The rearrangement uses TRBV18 and TRBJ1-2; D remains ambiguous. In germline, CDR1 is KGHSH, CDR2 LQKENI. The CDR3 totals 13 residues. V gave up 3 bases and J gave up 2 bases, with 7 bases separating them. CDR3 in DNA: TGTGCCAGCTCACCGGGCTCGAACTATGGCTACACCTTC. Translated, it gives CASSPGSNYGYTF.

The chain is built from TRBV5-1 and TRBJ1-2, with 10 nucleotides matching TRBD1. The V and J ends lost 0 bases and 2 bases, in that order; junction bases with no gene match: 1. Germline V gene lookup returns CDR1 SGHRS and CDR2 YFSETQ. The CDR3 is made up of 15 amino acids. As DNA, the CDR3 is TGCGCCAGCAGCTTGGAGGACAGGGGGAACTATGGCTACACCTTC. This codes for CASSLEDRGNYGYTF.

This rearrangement joins TRBV19 to TRBJ2-2, with D unresolved. CDR3 length: 15 residues. From germline, CDR1 is LNHDA and CDR2 SQIVND (reference sequence). V was pared by 6 bases and J by 3 bases, with 14 bases between. CDR3 nucleotide sequence: TGTGCCAGTAGGAAAGAGGTGTGGGACACCGGGGAGCTGTTTTTT. This sequence encodes CASRKEVWDTGELFF.

This rearrangement joins TRBV29-1 to TRBJ1-2, with 7 bases that match TRBD1. Germline CDR1 SQVTM, CDR2 ANQGSEA. V was clipped by 0 bases and J by 0 bases; unmatched bases: 10. The CDR3 extends over 17 amino acids. CDR3 loop: CSVEDRQGSTANYGYTF. CDR3 coding DNA: TGCAGCGTTGAAGACCGACAGGGTAGTACGGCTAACTATGGCTACACCTTC.

This chain connects TRBV5-5 to TRBJ2-3, with TRBD2 identical over 9 bases. V lost 5 bases, J lost 2 bases, and 6 bases stayed unmatched. CDR3 length equals 15 residues. Germline V gene data show CDR1 as SGHKS and CDR2 as YYEKEE (reference sequence). The CDR3 nucleotides are TGTGCCAGCAGACAGACTAGCGGATACACAGATACGCAGTATTTT. Its translation: CASRQTSGYTDTQYF. Supplemented by reference TRBV5-5 and TRBJ2-3, the full variable domain reads DAGVTQSPTHLIKTRGQQVTLRCSPISGHKSVSWYQQVLGQGPQFIFQYYEKEERGRGNFPDRFSARQFPNYSSELNVNALLLGDSALYLCASRQTSGYTDTQYFGPGTRLTVL.

This chain links TRBV5-5 with TRBJ1-1, with D possibly being TRBD1 (5 bases). The CDR3 covers 16 residues. Germline V gene lookup returns CDR1 SGHKS and CDR2 YYEKEE (reference sequence). V was clipped by 0 bases and J by 0 bases, with 12 bases between them. The CDR3 loop is CASSLAVGAVNTEAFF. CDR3 sequence (DNA): TGTGCCAGCAGCTTGGCCGTAGGGGCGGTGAACACTGAAGCTTTCTTT. The full variable domain, rest sourced from reference TRBV5-5 and TRBJ1-1, is DAGVTQSPTHLIKTRGQQVTLRCSPISGHKSVSWYQQVLGQGPQFIFQYYEKEERGRGNFPDRFSARQFPNYSSELNVNALLLGDSALYLCASSLAVGAVNTEAFFGQGTRLTVV.

This chain links TRBV7-2 with TRBJ1-2; D is possibly TRBD1 (5 bases). Trimming took 6 bases from V and 5 from J, leaving 16 bases between them. The length of the CDR3 is 14 residues. Germline V CDR1 and CDR2: SGHTA, FQGNSA. The CDR3 nucleotides read TGTGCCAGCAGATCCCCGGCGGGGGTTTATGGCTACACCTTC. This codes for CASRSPAGVYGYTF.

The chain joins TRBV29-1 to TRBJ2-2; no clear D. Germline-derived CDR1 and CDR2 are SQVTM and ANQGSEA. Trimming shortened V by 0 bases and J by 10 bases, and 12 bases separated the two germline ends. The CDR3 runs to 13 residues. CDR3 DNA sequence: TGCAGCGTTGAAGATCGCTGGGCTGAGGAGCTGTTTTTT. Its protein product is CSVEDRWAEELFF.

This chain links TRBV6-6 with TRBJ2-2, with TRBD2 matching over 8 bases. Per germline, CDR1 MNHNY and CDR2 SVGAGI (reference sequence). Unmatched junction bases numbered 8, after V lost 6 bases and J lost 2 bases. The CDR3 covers 16 residues. DNA of the CDR3: TGTGCCAGCAGGGGCGGGACTAGAACCAACACCGGGGAGCTGTTTTTT. Its translation is CASRGGTRTNTGELFF.

This sequence joins TRBV2 and TRBJ1-3, with D possibly being TRBD1 (6 bases). Per the germline V gene, CDR1 is SNHLY and CDR2 is FYNNEI. V lost 8 bases and J lost 4, with 12 bases in between. The CDR3 has 13 amino acids. Here the CDR3 reads CASGGPGGNTIYF. Here the CDR3 DNA reads TGTGCCAGCGGGGGCCCGGGGGGAAACACCATATATTTT.

J is TRBJ2-3 and V is TRBV7-9; TRBD2 aligns across 9 bases. V gave up 6 bases and J gave up 1 base; unmatched junction bases: 11. The germline gives CDR1 SEHNR, CDR2 FQNEAQ (reference sequence). This CDR3 comprises 17 residues. The CDR3 loop reads CASSSSGGPLGTDTQYF. The CDR3 bases are TGTGCCAGCAGTTCCAGCGGGGGGCCGCTGGGCACAGATACGCAGTATTTT.

This rearrangement joins TRBV30 to TRBJ1-2; TRBD1 might be the D (5 bases). The CDR3 is 14 residues long. The V end lost 1 base, the J end lost 1 base, and 10 bases lay between the germline ends. The germline V gene has CDR1 GTSNPN and CDR2 SVGIG (reference sequence). The CDR3 nucleotides read TGTGCCTGGAGTGGAAGACAGAGTAACTATGGCTACACCTTC. Residues: CAWSGRQSNYGYTF.

This rearrangement joins TRBV5-6 to TRBJ1-1; 9 positions match TRBD1. The J segment lost 6 bases and the V segment lost 3 bases, leaving 3 bases of the junction unmatched. The CDR3 runs 13 residues. The germline CDR1 and CDR2 sequences are SGHDT and YYEEEE. As DNA, the CDR3 is TGTGCCAGCAGCTGGGACAGGGAGGCTGAAGCTTTCTTT. It translates to CASSWDREAEAFF. The variable domain in full, completed from reference TRBV5-6 and TRBJ1-1, reads DAGVTQSPTHLIKTRGQQVTLRCSPKSGHDTVSWYQQALGQGPQFIFQYYEEEERQRGNFPDRFSGHQFPNYSSELNVNALLLGDSALYLCASSWDREAEAFFGQGTRLTVV.

This clone was picked up one time. The genes are TRBV5-4 and TRBJ1-2, with TRBD1 as a possible D gene (6 bases). V dropped 4 bases and J dropped 6 bases, with 13 bases sitting between them. Per the germline V gene, CDR1 is SGHNT and CDR2 is YYREEE (reference sequence). The CDR3 extends over 13 amino acids. CDR3 coding DNA: TGTGCCAGCAGCCAAGACAGGTTTGATGGCTACACCTTC. Translating it yields CASSQDRFDGYTF.

The rearrangement links TRBV10-3 to TRBJ2-7; 7 bases match TRBD1. CDR1 is ENHRY and CDR2 is SYGVKD in the germline V gene. Trimming at V came to 8 bases and at J to 2 bases, leaving 9 bases not matched to a gene. The CDR3 spans 14 residues. CDR3 in DNA: TGTGCCATCGCCAGACAGGGACCCACCTACGAGCAGTACTTC. The encoded protein is CAIARQGPTYEQYF.

This chain connects TRBV28 to TRBJ2-7; D ambiguous. Deletions cut 2 bases from V and 4 bases from J, with 9 bases between. Germline V gene sequence: CDR1 MDHEN, CDR2 SYDVKM. The CDR3 loop spans 13 amino acids. The CDR3 region is CASSLNPGYEQYF. The CDR3 coding sequence is TGTGCCAGCAGTTTAAATCCCGGGTACGAGCAGTACTTC.

The chain is built from TRBV24-1 and TRBJ2-5; 9 bases fit TRBD1. The CDR3 has 15 residues. Per germline, CDR1 KGHDR and CDR2 SFDVKD. V dropped 6 bases and J dropped 1; count of bases not matched to a gene: 5. CDR3 loop: CATSPGTGTQETQYF. The DNA of the CDR3 is TGTGCCACCAGTCCCGGGACAGGGACCCAAGAGACCCAGTACTTC.

This clone was picked up one time. The genes are TRBV19 and TRBJ2-2, with D uncertain. There are 14 residues in the CDR3. V lost 1 base to trimming and J lost 5 bases, with 8 bases between them. Per the germline V gene, CDR1 is LNHDA and CDR2 is SQIVND (reference sequence). The CDR3 spells CASSIGYGTGELFF. Written as DNA, the CDR3 is TGTGCCAGTAGTATAGGGTACGGGACCGGGGAGCTGTTTTTT.

The chain couples TRBV30 to TRBJ1-2, with 7 bases that match TRBD1. V lost 3 bases to trimming and J lost 8 bases; unmatched junction nucleotides: 9. The CDR3 has 13 residues. Germline CDR1 and CDR2: GTSNPN and SVGIG (reference sequence). The CDR3 sequence is CAWSGQATGGYTF. As DNA, the CDR3 is TGTGCCTGGAGCGGACAGGCTACGGGGGGCTACACCTTC.

The V gene is TRBV9, the J gene TRBJ1-2, with D possibly TRBD1 on 5 matching bases. CDR3 length equals 16 residues. Trimming pared 4 bases from V and 1 base from J, leaving 17 bases between. Germline V gene sequence: CDR1 SGDLS, CDR2 YYNGEE. The CDR3 DNA is TGTGCCAGCAGCCCCACCATTGGGGCCCTTAACTATGGCTACACCTTC. This codes for CASSPTIGALNYGYTF.

This chain connects TRBV27 to TRBJ2-5; 13 bases are shared with TRBD2. CDR3 size: 16 residues. V lost 6 bases and J lost 1; bases outside the gene matches: 5. Per germline, CDR1 MNHEY and CDR2 SMNVEV (reference sequence). The CDR3 DNA is TGTGCCAGCAGCCTTGGACTAGCGGGAGTCCAAGAGACCCAGTACTTC. Protein sequence: CASSLGLAGVQETQYF.

J is TRBJ1-3 and V is TRBV11-2; D is undetermined. The CDR3 is made up of 17 amino acids. V lost 0 bases and J 8 bases, leaving 20 bases between the germline ends. Germline CDR1 reads SGHAT; CDR2 reads FQNNGV. CDR3 in DNA: TGTGCCAGCAGCTTAGAAGCCTCCTCCCTTGTATCCCACACCATATATTTT. Its protein product is CASSLEASSLVSHTIYF.

The chain links TRBV6-5 to TRBJ1-5, with 9 bases lining up with TRBD1. CDR1 and CDR2 from the germline V gene are MNHEY and SVGAGI. V shed 11 bases, J shed 6 bases, and the junction held 8 bases outside the gene matches. CDR3 size: 13 residues. For the CDR3, the DNA is TGTGCCTGCGCACAGGGGGCCGGTCAGCCCCAGCATTTT. It encodes CACAQGAGQPQHF.